A single T cell receptor (beta chain) is shown here with its context. The sample comes from a study of blood T cell repertoires in COVID-19. Germline V gene lookup returns CDR1 SQVTM and CDR2 ANQGSEA. This CDR3 is 14 amino acids long. Trimming left V 4 bases short and J 0 bases short, with 12 bases between. Seattle patients were enrolled during active infection and followed longitudinally. In the authors' methods: Reference gene primer amplification in the assay estimated nucleated cell counts. TCRdb keeps only in-frame clones here, not all; method: immunoSEQ multiplex PCR. V, J and clone size are taken as reported in that table, and D and trimming were inferred from the DNA itself. The sample yields fewer than 200,000 clones, approximately 85% seen once.

The rearrangement uses TRBV29-1 and TRBJ1-2, with D tentatively TRBD1 (6 bases). The sample comprised peripheral blood. The clonotype originates from a woman in her sixties with COVID-19, enrolled during active disease. The CDR3 DNA reads as TGCAGCGTTGCCCGACAGGACGCTAACTATGGCTACACCTTC. Translation: CSVARQDANYGYTF. Full variable domain (missing parts from reference TRBV29-1 and TRBJ1-2): SAVISQKPSRDICQRGTSLTIQCQVDSQVTMMFWYRQQPGQSLTLIATANQGSEATYESGFVIDKFPISRPNLTFSTLTVSNMSPEDSSIYLCSVARQDANYGYTFGSGTRLTVV.